This T cell receptor beta chain was observed in a study of T cell changes during pregnancy in multiple sclerosis. This table comes from immunoSEQ multiplex PCR, and its TCRdb copy is limited to in-frame clones, with some not included. This table has approximately 88,000 clones, 80% to 95% appearing once. This clone was recorded a few times. V was shortened by 1 base and J by 7 bases, with 15 bases between the two germline ends. Germline V gives CDR1 SGHAT, CDR2 FQNNGV. The CDR3 sequence is 15 residues long. This receptor was identified in a female donor with multiple sclerosis, enrolled in a pregnancy study. The rearrangement joins TRBV11-2 to TRBJ2-3, with a possible D match to TRBD2 (6 bases). Sequenced here: peripheral blood, sampled in the first trimester of pregnancy. The CDR3 region is CASSLGGVREHTQYF. In DNA, the CDR3 is TGTGCCAGCAGCTTAGGGGGCGTTCGGGAGCATACGCAGTATTTT.